Reported below is one T cell receptor beta chain. This sample stems from a study of blood T cell repertoires in COVID-19. As for the study in general: Nucleic acid was either cDNA or gDNA, and it came from T cells, B-cell-depleted T cells, or PBMCs.

Sequencing used immunoSEQ multiplex PCR; TCRdb keeps in-frame clones, though not all of them. The sample has approximately 200,000 clones; about 88% are singletons. The sequence was obtained from a man under 40 with acute or convalescent COVID-19. The source material was peripheral blood.

The CDR3 protein is CASSLTQGLHYGYTF. As DNA, the CDR3 is TGTGCCAGCAGCTTGACCCAGGGTTTGCATTATGGCTACACCTTC. The gene calls are TRBV5-8 and TRBJ1-2, with D perhaps matching TRBD1 (5 bases). V dropped 1 base and J dropped 5 bases, with 15 bases sitting between them. Germline-derived CDR1 and CDR2 are SGHTS and YDEGEE. CDR3 length: 15 amino acids. Drawing the rest from reference TRBV5-8 and TRBJ1-2, the complete variable domain is EAGVTQSPTHLIKTRGQQATLRCSPISGHTSVYWYQQALGLGLQFLLWYDEGEERNRGNFPPRFSGRQFPNYSSELNVNALELEDSALYLCASSLTQGLHYGYTFGSGTRLTVV.